The clone carrying this T cell receptor (beta chain) was detected many times. The antigen remains unidentified. These data are taken from a study of T cells after yellow fever vaccination. Study information: In the case of low-cell-number fractions, SMART-Seq v4 Ultra Low Input was used for preparation. Notes on the study in general: The study noted that FACS-sorted repertoires could contain abundant clonotypes contaminating from the bulk population. Most primary-vaccination clones recurred post-booster (around 95% CD4, just over 85% CD8).

The CDR3 sequence is 13 residues long. Trimming shortened V by 0 bases and J by 6 bases, and 9 bases separated the two germline ends. CDR1 is SGHTA and CDR2 is FQGNSA in the germline V gene. Each CDR3 protein gets one entry after TCRdb re-called the 5' RACE reads with MiXCR. The sample holds around 310,000 distinct CDR3 sequences, about 4.5% seen once. The V and J genes are TRBV7-2 and TRBJ2-7, with D perhaps TRBD1 or TRBD2 (5 bases each). This specimen consisted of PBMCs, obtained 15 days after the yellow fever booster vaccination. This TCR was recovered from a man aged 18 to 29 who received the YFV17D yellow fever vaccine. The CDR3 here is CASSLARDGEQYV. Written as DNA, the CDR3 is TGTGCCAGCAGCTTAGCTCGGGACGGCGAGCAGTACGTC.